Shown below are 9 T cell receptor beta chains from a single sample sequenced in a study of immune evolution from preneoplasia to lung adenocarcinoma. Here immunoSEQ multiplex PCR was the method, and the copy in TCRdb shows in-frame clones only, minus some. In the table there are tens of thousands of clones, around 79% of which are singletons. Sequences were obtained from FFPE invasive lung adenocarcinoma tissue. Receptors were obtained from a person in their sixties or seventies with lung adenocarcinoma.

For this clone: At one end, the junction sequence differs from germline, possibly due to a read error. The chain couples TRBV15 to TRBJ2-3; a weak D match, TRBD2 (5 bases). CDR3 length: 16 residues. Germline V lookup: CDR1 LNHNV, CDR2 YYDKDF (reference sequence). The CDR3 here is CATSRDGVWQTDTQYF. In DNA form, the CDR3 reads TGTGCCACCAGCCGAGACGGGGTTTGGCAGACAGATACGCAGTATTTT. The full variable domain, with the rest looked up from reference TRBV15 and TRBJ2-3, is DAMVIQNPRYQVTQFGKPVTLSCSQTLNHNVMYWYQQKSSQAPKLLFHYYDKDFNNEADTPDNFQSRRPNTSFCFLDIRSPGLGDTAMYLCATSRDGVWQTDTQYFGPGTRLTVL.

In this sample, this clone turned up once. The chain couples TRBV5-1 to TRBJ2-1, with a weak D call TRBD1 (6 bases). CDR3 size: 15 residues. V lost 4 bases and J 2 bases, leaving 13 bases between the germline ends. Germline V gene data show CDR1 as SGHRS and CDR2 as YFSETQ. The CDR3 loop is CASSPGDIPYNEQFF. CDR3 sequence (DNA): TGCGCCAGCAGCCCCGGGGACATACCCTACAATGAGCAGTTCTTC.

V is TRBV12-2 and J is TRBJ2-2; the table gives TRBD2 as D, unverified against the DNA. TRBV12-2 is annotated as a pseudogene. The CDR3 loop spans 17 amino acids. This CDR3 reads CASRLAEGAGGTGELFF. For the CDR3, the DNA is TGTGCAAGTCGCTTAGCCGAAGGGGCGGGAGGCACCGGGGAGCTGTTTTTT.

The chain links TRBV5-1 to TRBJ2-2, with D unresolved. CDR3 length: 15 residues. The V end was cut by 0 bases, the J end by 1 base, with 7 bases between. The germline V gene encodes CDR1 SGHRS and CDR2 YFSETQ. In DNA, the CDR3 is TGCGCCAGCAGCTTGGCCGGAGAGAACACCGGGGAGCTGTTTTTT. Residues: CASSLAGENTGELFF.

J is TRBJ2-7 and V is TRBV7-8; 9 bases line up with TRBD1. V dropped 5 bases and J dropped 6; count of bases not matched to a gene: 14. Germline CDR1 SGHVS, CDR2 FQNEAQ. The CDR3 loop spans 16 amino acids. The CDR3 bases are TGTGCCAGCAGCCCGAGGGCTAGACAGGGGGGGAGCGAGCAGTACTTC. Amino acids: CASSPRARQGGSEQYF.

The rearrangement joins TRBV9 to TRBJ1-2, with 8 bases matching TRBD1. V was clipped by 1 base and J by 4 bases; unmatched bases: 3. The CDR3 is made up of 14 amino acids. Germline CDR1 SGDLS, CDR2 YYNGEE. The DNA for the CDR3 is TGTGCCAGCAGCGTAAGGGACAGGCCCTATGGCTACACCTTC. It translates to CASSVRDRPYGYTF.

Only a few counts were recorded for this clone. The chain is built from TRBV19 and TRBJ1-5; TRBD1 is a possible D gene (5 bases). In germline, CDR1 is LNHDA, CDR2 SQIVND (reference sequence). There are 12 residues in the CDR3. V gave up 7 bases and J gave up 6 bases, with 10 bases separating them. The CDR3 region is CASMEGSQPQHF. The CDR3 bases are TGTGCCAGTATGGAGGGGAGTCAGCCCCAGCATTTT.

The DNA for the CDR3 is TGTGCCAGCAGTCCCACGGGGAGGGCTAACTATGGCTACACCTTC. Encoded protein: CASSPTGRANYGYTF. J is TRBJ1-2 and V is TRBV28; no reliable D call. V lost 5 bases and J lost 0, with 13 bases in between. The CDR3 loop spans 15 amino acids. Looked up from germline, CDR1 is MDHEN and CDR2 is SYDVKM.

J is TRBJ2-3 and V is TRBV7-2, with 8 positions matching TRBD2. Looked up from germline, CDR1 is SGHTA and CDR2 is FQGNSA. CDR3 size: 15 residues. The V and J ends lost 8 bases and 8 bases, in that order; junction bases with no gene match: 15. CDR3 in amino acids: CASSGGTGVRGTQYF. CDR3 DNA: TGTGCCAGCTCGGGGGGGACGGGGGTCCGAGGTACGCAGTATTTT.